This entry features one TCR beta chain sequence. This sample is drawn from a study of control samples from healthy donors and cancer patients. The CDR3 spans 16 residues. V dropped 2 bases and J dropped 11 bases, with 19 bases sitting between them. Germline CDR1 MNHEY, CDR2 SVGAGI. Assay used: immunoSEQ multiplex PCR; TCRdb lists only in-frame clones, some missing. The sample holds about 200,000 clones. The sequencing input was blood. This clonotype originated in a woman in her twenties or thirties in good health. V gene TRBV6-5 combines with J gene TRBJ1-6, with a weak D call TRBD1 (6 bases). Here the CDR3 reads CASSYAQQGPRAPLHF. CDR3 in DNA: TGTGCCAGCAGTTACGCCCAACAGGGACCTAGGGCACCCCTCCACTTT.